This entry is about one T cell receptor (beta chain). Its antigen is still unknown. At one of its ends the junction is not consistent with the germline gene, which may arise from a read error. The germline V gene has CDR1 SGHRS and CDR2 YFSETQ. The CDR3 consists of 15 residues. These data belong to a study of siplizumab effects on memory and regulatory T cells. Study outcomes and limitations: Alloreactive sequences that could be traced to unstimulated CD4+ memory cells showed a significant reduction under siplizumab.

Assays captured 9.8 x 10^4 or so TCR templates per sample. TCRdb's table, derived via immunoSEQ multiplex PCR, lists solely in-frame clones and lacks some. Among some 100,000 clones listed, more than 95% were seen once. This clonotype was sampled from a human donor in good health. This chain uses TRBV5-1 with TRBJ2-1; a possible D gene is TRBD1 (6 bases). The sequencing input was naive CD4+ T cells sorted from blood. The CDR3 bases are TGTGCCAGCAGCCCGGGGACATTAACCTACAATGAGCAGTTCTTC. Protein product: CASSPGTLTYNEQFF.